Detailed here is one T cell receptor (beta chain). This specimen comes from a study of T cell repertoires in cytomegalovirus infection. TCRdb recomputed calls from the reads with MiXCR, one row per CDR3 protein. Altogether some 400,000 distinct CDR3 sequences are present, less than 20% being singletons, with the ten largest covering under 9%. Germline loops: CDR1 DFQATT, CDR2 SNEGSKA (reference sequence). This CDR3 has 14 residues. V was clipped by 5 bases and J by 4 bases; unmatched bases: 8. This chain links TRBV20-1 with TRBJ2-7; 10 bases agree with TRBD2. The receptor's source is a human donor in good health (CMV status not recorded). Some clones in this sample may be carry-over from other donors' samples. Sequences were obtained from PBMCs. CDR3 nucleotides: TGCAGTGCTTCCGGGACTAGCGAAGTTTACGAGCAGTACTTC. Its protein is CSASGTSEVYEQYF.